This T cell receptor (beta chain) was obtained from a study of beta chain features in type 1 diabetes. Comments on this clone: Its antigen is currently unknown.

Trimming shortened V by 5 bases and J by 4 bases, and 10 bases separated the two germline ends. The CDR3 totals 13 residues. In germline, CDR1 is LNHDA, CDR2 SQIVND (reference sequence). The entirety of the isolated RNA underwent reverse transcription, so expressed TCRB transcripts were sequenced. TCRdb's copy holds only in-frame clones and misses some; the assay was immunoSEQ multiplex PCR. The sample contains roughly 260,000 clones, over 20% of which appear only once. Overall study findings and caveats: Shortening of TCRB CDR3s, moderate but significant, appeared in all four CD4+ subsets of Type 1 diabetes patients.

The sample consisted of naive CD4+ T cells from blood. The chain recombines TRBV19 with TRBJ2-3; D perhaps matches TRBD1 (5 bases). The receptor was derived from a woman aged 40 to 50 with type 1 diabetes. The CDR3 sequence is CASSLQGPDTQYF. As DNA, the CDR3 is TGTGCCAGTAGTCTCCAGGGCCCAGATACGCAGTATTTT.